The T cell receptor beta chain under discussion was sequenced for a study of technical replicates of blood from a few donors (dated by TCRdb to 2017 to 2019). Library method: the immunoSEQ multiplex PCR assay. TCRdb retrieved this table from immuneACCESS and kept in-frame rearrangements only. Not all clones are present; in checked studies, unresolved V genes account for under half, and no reason is known for the remainder. The sample profile shows approximately 50,000 clones; about 86% of them were found once. Clones ranked in the top ten supply over 5% of the sample. Including cysteine and phenylalanine, the CDR3 has 18 amino acids. The retained sequence is limited to the CDR3, 54 bases, with the frame set at the first base. Trimming leaves V shorter by 3 bases and J shorter by 0 bases, with the junction holding 11 bases beyond the gene matches. The germline V gene yields SGDLS for CDR1 and YYNGEE for CDR2.

On this clone: Its antigen is still unknown. Base-call qualities are not available, and no considerably larger clone is one nucleotide away.

Recombination connected TRBV9 to TRBJ2-1; TRBD2 aligns with 8 central bases. The source material was PBMCs. The TCR comes from a human donor in good health. Some clones in this sample may be carry-over from other donors' samples. At the DNA level, the sequence is TGTGCCAGCAGCGCCCGGGGGAGCGGGGGATCCTCCTACAATGAGCAGTTCTTC. Translated, it gives CASSARGSGGSSYNEQFF.